The sequence of this T cell receptor beta chain was determined in a study of patients and donors after allogeneic stem cell transplantation. TCRdb processed the RT-PCR reads anew with MiXCR; each CDR3 protein has one entry. This table holds around 82,000 distinct CDR3 sequences, approximately 5.2% found once. CDR3 length: 15 amino acids. V dropped 2 bases and J dropped 4; count of bases not matched to a gene: 7. The germline CDR1 and CDR2 sequences are SGHAT and FQNNGV. The chain has TRBV11-2 and TRBJ2-5; TRBD1 agrees at 7 bases. The receptor comes from a human donor who was either an allogeneic HSCT recipient or a stem cell or donor lymphocyte infusion donor (not recorded which). It is not recorded whose cells these are; they may come from a transplant donor. The sequencing input was blood, either unsorted or a sorted T cell fraction (not recorded which). The CDR3 nucleotides are TGTGCCAGCAGCTTAAATAGGGGGCTGGGAGAGACCCAGTACTTC. Translation gives CASSLNRGLGETQYF.